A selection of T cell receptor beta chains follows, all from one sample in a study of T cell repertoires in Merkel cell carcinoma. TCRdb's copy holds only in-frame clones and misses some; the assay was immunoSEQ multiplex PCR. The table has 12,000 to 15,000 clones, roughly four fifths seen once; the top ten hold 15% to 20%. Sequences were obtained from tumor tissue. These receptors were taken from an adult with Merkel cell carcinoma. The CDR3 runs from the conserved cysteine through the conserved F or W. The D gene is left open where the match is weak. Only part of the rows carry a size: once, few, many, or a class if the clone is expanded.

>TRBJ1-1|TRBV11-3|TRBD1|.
CASSSRQGPSIEAFF
TGTGCCAGCAGTTCGCGACAGGGACCCTCTATAGAAGCTTTCTTT
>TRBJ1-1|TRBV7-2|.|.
CASSLFPEAFF
TGTGCCAGCAGCTTATTCCCTGAAGCTTTCTTT
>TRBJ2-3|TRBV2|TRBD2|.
CASSGTSLPSTDTQYF
TGTGCCAGCAGTGGGACTAGCTTACCTAGCACAGATACGCAGTATTTT
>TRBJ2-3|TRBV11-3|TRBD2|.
CASSLSGIRDTQYF
TGTGCCAGCAGCTTGAGCGGGATACGAGATACGCAGTATTTT
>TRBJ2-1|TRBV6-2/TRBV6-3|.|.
CASSPRTTEQFF
TGTGCCAGCAGTCCCCGGACTACTGAGCAGTTCTTC
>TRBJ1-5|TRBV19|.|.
CASSMVGRHSNQPQHF
TGTGCCAGTAGTATGGTTGGACGGCATAGCAATCAGCCCCAGCATTTT
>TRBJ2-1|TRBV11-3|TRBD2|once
CASTVLAGGPVYEQFF
TGTGCCAGCACCGTATTAGCGGGGGGGCCGGTCTATGAGCAGTTCTTC
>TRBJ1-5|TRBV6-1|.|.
CASSDGGNQPQHF
TGTGCCAGCAGTGACGGGGGTAATCAGCCCCAGCATTTT
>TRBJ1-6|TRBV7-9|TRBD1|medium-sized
CASSFQGDPLHF
TGTGCCAGCAGCTTCCAGGGGGACCCCCTCCACTTT
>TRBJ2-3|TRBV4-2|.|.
CASSQRPDTQYF
TGTGCCAGCAGCCAACGGCCAGATACGCAGTATTTT
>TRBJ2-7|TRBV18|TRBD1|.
CASSPGTGDALLYEQYF
TGTGCCAGCTCGCCCGGGACAGGGGACGCATTACTCTACGAGCAGTACTTC
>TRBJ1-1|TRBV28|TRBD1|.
CASRSGTGVMNTEAFF
TGTGCCAGCAGGTCTGGGACAGGGGTCATGAACACTGAAGCTTTCTTT
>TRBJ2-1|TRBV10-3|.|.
CAISDPVGQFNEQFF
TGTGCCATCAGTGACCCCGTTGGGCAATTCAATGAGCAGTTCTTC
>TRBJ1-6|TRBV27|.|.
CASSFWGGSPLHF
TGTGCCAGCAGTTTTTGGGGGGGATCACCCCTCCACTTT
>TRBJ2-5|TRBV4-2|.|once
CASSQDRETQYF
TGTGCCAGCAGCCAAGATCGAGAGACCCAGTACTTC
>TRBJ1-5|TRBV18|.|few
CASSSDVHQPQHF
TGTGCCAGCTCATCTGACGTCCATCAGCCCCAGCATTTT
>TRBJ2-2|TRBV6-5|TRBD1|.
CASSQTGVPGELFF
TGTGCCAGCAGTCAGACAGGGGTCCCCGGGGAGCTGTTTTTT
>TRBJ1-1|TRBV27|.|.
CASGEAGTTEAFF
TGTGCCAGCGGAGAGGCAGGGACCACTGAAGCTTTCTTT
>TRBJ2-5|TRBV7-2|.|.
CASSGGGETQYF
TGTGCCAGCAGCGGGGGAGGAGAGACCCAGTACTTC
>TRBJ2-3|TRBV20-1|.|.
CSASSVRTDTQYF
TGCAGTGCTAGTTCCGTGCGCACAGATACGCAGTATTTT
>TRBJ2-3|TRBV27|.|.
CASSPWGGTDTQYF
TGTGCCAGCAGCCCCTGGGGGGGCACAGATACGCAGTATTTT
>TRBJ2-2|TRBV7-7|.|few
CASSPRTGNTGELFF
TGTGCTAGCAGCCCCAGGACGGGAAACACCGGGGAGCTGTTTTTT
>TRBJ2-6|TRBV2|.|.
CARKTGSGANVLTF
TGTGCCAGAAAGACAGGCTCTGGGGCCAACGTCCTGACTTTC
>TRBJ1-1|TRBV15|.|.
CATSNYVTLNTEAFF
TGTGCCACCAGCAATTATGTGACCCTTAACACTGAAGCTTTCTTT
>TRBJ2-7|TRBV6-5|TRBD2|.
CASSGTSGSYEQYF
TGTGCCAGCAGCGGGACTAGCGGGAGTTACGAGCAGTACTTC
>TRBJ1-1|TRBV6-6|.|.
CASPRGEDTEAFF
TGTGCCAGCCCCCGGGGGGAGGACACTGAAGCTTTCTTT
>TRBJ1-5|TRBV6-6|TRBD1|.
CASSRGGNQPQHF
TGTGCCAGCAGCAGGGGGGGCAATCAGCCCCAGCATTTT
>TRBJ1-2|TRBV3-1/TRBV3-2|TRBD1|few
CASSQDPTGSGYTF
TGTGCCAGCAGCCAAGACCCGACAGGGTCTGGCTACACCTTC
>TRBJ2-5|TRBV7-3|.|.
CASSPAGTYQETQYF
TGTGCCAGCAGCCCCGCCGGGACCTACCAAGAGACCCAGTACTTC
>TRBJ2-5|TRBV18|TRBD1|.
CASSPQGGWGETQYF
TGTGCCAGCTCACCACAAGGGGGCTGGGGAGAGACCCAGTACTTC
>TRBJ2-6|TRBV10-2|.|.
CASSGSSGANVLTF
TGCGCCAGCAGCGGAAGCTCTGGGGCCAACGTCCTGACTTTC
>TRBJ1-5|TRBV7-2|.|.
CASTAVRGNQPQHF
TGTGCCAGCACCGCAGTGAGAGGCAATCAGCCCCAGCATTTT
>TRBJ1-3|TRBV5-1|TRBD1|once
CASSSRDSNTIYF
TGCGCCAGCAGCTCCCGGGACAGCAACACCATATATTTT
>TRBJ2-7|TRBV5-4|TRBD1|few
CASSSNRGPPYEQYF
TGTGCCAGCAGCTCCAACAGGGGTCCCCCCTACGAGCAGTACTTC
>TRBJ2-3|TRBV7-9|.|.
CASSGDGDTDTQYF
TGTGCCAGCTCAGGGGATGGGGACACGGATACGCAGTATTTT
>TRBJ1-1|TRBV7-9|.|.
CASRSDGNTEAFF
TGTGCCAGCAGATCAGACGGGAACACTGAAGCTTTCTTT
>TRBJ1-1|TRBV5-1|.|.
CASSLGGGTEAFF
TGCGCCAGCAGCTTGGGAGGGGGCACTGAAGCTTTCTTT
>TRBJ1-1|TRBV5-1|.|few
CASSLGPTNTEAFF
TGCGCCAGCAGCTTGGGCCCGACGAACACTGAAGCTTTCTTT
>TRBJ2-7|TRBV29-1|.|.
CSVELGPGNHEQYF
TGCAGCGTTGAACTTGGGCCAGGGAATCACGAGCAGTACTTC
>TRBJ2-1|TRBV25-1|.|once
CASSDPRFHNEQFF
TGTGCCAGCAGTGATCCTCGATTTCACAATGAGCAGTTCTTC
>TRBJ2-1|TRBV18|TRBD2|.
CASSAQLAGQGNEQFF
TGTGCCAGCTCAGCGCAACTAGCGGGTCAGGGCAATGAGCAGTTCTTC
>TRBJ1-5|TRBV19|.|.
CASSIDRPDQPQHF
TGTGCCAGTAGTATCGACAGGCCTGATCAGCCCCAGCATTTT
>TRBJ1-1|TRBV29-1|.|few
CSVAQGNTEAFF
TGCAGCGTTGCACAGGGAAACACTGAAGCTTTCTTT
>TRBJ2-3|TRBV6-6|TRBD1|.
CASLRDRGITDTQYF
TGTGCCAGCCTACGAGACAGGGGAATAACAGATACGCAGTATTTT
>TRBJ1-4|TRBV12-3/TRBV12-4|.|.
CASKGMGHEKLFF
TGTGCCTCGAAGGGGATGGGTCATGAAAAACTGTTTTTT
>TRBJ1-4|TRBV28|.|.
CASSPTDEKLFF
TGTGCCAGCAGTCCGACAGATGAAAAACTGTTTTTT
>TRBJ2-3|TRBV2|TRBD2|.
CASSEDGGYTDTQYF
TGTGCCAGCAGTGAAGACGGGGGGTACACAGATACGCAGTATTTT
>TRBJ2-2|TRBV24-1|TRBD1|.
CATSDRRTGDTGELFF
TGTGCCACCAGTGATCGGAGGACAGGGGACACCGGGGAGCTGTTTTTT
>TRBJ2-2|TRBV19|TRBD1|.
CASSTGQGIGELFF
TGTGCCAGTAGTACCGGACAGGGCATCGGGGAGCTGTTTTTT
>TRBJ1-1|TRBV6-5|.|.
CASSSVRANTEAFF
TGTGCCAGCAGTTCGGTCAGGGCGAACACTGAAGCTTTCTTT
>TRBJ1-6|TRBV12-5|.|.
CASGLHPRPLHF
TGTGCTAGTGGTTTGCACCCTCGGCCCCTCCACTTT
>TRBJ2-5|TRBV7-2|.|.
CASSLAGTNQETQYF
TGTGCCAGCAGCTTAGCGGGGACAAACCAAGAGACCCAGTACTTC
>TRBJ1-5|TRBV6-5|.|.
CASSPLENNQPQHF
TGTGCCAGCAGTCCCCTCGAGAACAATCAGCCCCAGCATTTT
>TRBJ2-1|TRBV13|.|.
CASSLGGPRGVGEQFF
TGTGCCAGCAGCTTAGGGGGCCCTAGAGGGGTCGGTGAGCAGTTCTTC
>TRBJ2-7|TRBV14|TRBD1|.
CASSHLGQGELYEQYF
TGTGCCAGCAGCCACCTAGGACAGGGGGAATTGTACGAGCAGTACTTC
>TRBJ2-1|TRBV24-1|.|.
CATSDLWEQFF
TGTGCCACCAGTGATTTATGGGAACAGTTCTTC
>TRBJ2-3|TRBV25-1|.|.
CASSFITDTQYF
TGTGCCAGCAGTTTTATCACAGATACGCAGTATTTT
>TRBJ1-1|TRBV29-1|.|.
CTVLQGGNTEAFF
TGCACCGTTTTACAGGGAGGGAACACTGAAGCTTTCTTT
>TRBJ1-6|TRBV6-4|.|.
CASSDSSPLHF
TGTGCCAGCAGTGACTCGTCACCCCTCCACTTT